This is a list of T cell receptor beta chains from one sample in a study. In TCRdb, the 5' RACE reads were re-called with MiXCR into one record per CDR3 protein. The profile shows under 65,000 distinct CDR3 sequences, around 28% of them singletons. Sequencing was performed on tumor-infiltrating memory CD4+ T cells sorted from the breast tumor. These TCRs come from a female donor with breast cancer. The CDR3 runs from the conserved cysteine through the conserved F or W. The order of the fields is clone size, D gene, V gene, J gene, CDR3 protein, CDR3 DNA. D genes are given only for firm matches. The size of a clone is reported for some rows only, either as once, few or many, or as a class for expanded clones.

few	NA	TRBV7-3	TRBJ1-1	CASSLRGQTTEAFF	TGTGCCAGCAGCTTACGTGGTCAGACCACTGAAGCTTTCTTT
NA	TRBD1	TRBV5-1	TRBJ2-5	CASSLDGQGQTQYF	TGCGCCAGCAGCTTGGATGGACAGGGGCAGACCCAGTACTTC
NA	NA	TRBV20-1	TRBJ2-5	CSAEHQETQYF	TGCAGTGCAGAACACCAAGAGACCCAGTACTTC
few	TRBD2	TRBV7-3	TRBJ2-1	CASSPVRAGEPGEQFF	TGTGCCAGCAGCCCCGTGAGGGCGGGAGAACCGGGTGAGCAGTTCTTC
NA	NA	TRBV9	TRBJ2-2	CASSVGVGDGELFF	TGTGCCAGCAGCGTAGGGGTTGGAGACGGGGAGCTGTTTTTT
few	NA	TRBV7-2	TRBJ2-6	CASSLREAGANVLTF	TGTGCCAGCAGCCTCAGGGAGGCTGGGGCCAACGTCCTGACTTTC
NA	NA	TRBV4-1	TRBJ1-1	CASSPISASGEAFF	TGCGCCAGCAGCCCCATTTCTGCTTCCGGGGAAGCTTTCTTT
NA	NA	TRBV7-9	TRBJ1-1	CASSLANREAQAFF	TGTGCCAGCAGCTTAGCTAACAGGGAGGCTCAAGCTTTCTTT
few	TRBD1	TRBV29-1	TRBJ1-2	CSVTFTGGAGYGYTF	TGCAGCGTTACGTTCACAGGGGGCGCGGGCTATGGCTACACCTTC
NA	NA	TRBV28	TRBJ2-5	CASKRPGSQETQYF	TGTGCCAGCAAAAGGCCCGGGTCTCAAGAGACCCAGTACTTC
few	NA	TRBV11-3	TRBJ2-5	CASSLVSEETQYF	TGTGCCAGCAGCTTAGTGTCAGAAGAGACCCAGTACTTC
NA	NA	TRBV11-3	TRBJ2-2	CASSLQTTGELFF	TGTGCCAGCAGCTTACAAACCACCGGGGAGCTGTTTTTT
NA	NA	TRBV7-9	TRBJ2-3	CASSRDSTDTQYF	TGTGCCAGCAGCCGGGACAGCACAGATACGCAGTATTTT
few	NA	TRBV7-8	TRBJ2-3	CASRRVSTDTQYF	TGTGCCAGCAGGAGGGTTAGCACAGATACGCAGTATTTT
NA	NA	TRBV28	TRBJ2-5	CASSSRKAGQETQYF	TGTGCCAGCAGTTCCCGGAAGGCGGGACAAGAGACCCAGTACTTC
few	NA	TRBV6-5	TRBJ1-1	CASKRQAEAFF	TGTGCCAGCAAGAGACAGGCAGAAGCTTTCTTT
NA	NA	TRBV29-1	TRBJ1-2	CSVDAANYGYTF	TGCAGCGTTGATGCCGCAAACTATGGCTACACCTTC
NA	NA	TRBV2	TRBJ1-5	CASQGSWSNQPQHF	TGTGCCAGTCAGGGTAGTTGGAGCAATCAGCCCCAGCATTTT
NA	NA	TRBV20-1	TRBJ1-2	CSARAGVRANGYTF	TGCAGTGCTAGGGCCGGGGTCCGGGCGAATGGCTACACCTTC
few	TRBD2	TRBV7-2	TRBJ2-1	CASSSRRGGDNEQFF	TGTGCCAGCAGCTCCCGCCGGGGGGGAGACAATGAGCAGTTCTTC
NA	TRBD2	TRBV27	TRBJ2-3	CASSLRAGVMTDTQYF	TGTGCCAGCAGTTTGCGGGCGGGAGTCATGACAGATACGCAGTATTTT
NA	NA	TRBV28	TRBJ2-1	CASSPPVSLREQFF	TGTGCCAGCAGCCCACCCGTGTCGTTAAGGGAGCAGTTCTTC
few	TRBD2	TRBV29-1	TRBJ2-7	CSVESGAGGPAQYF	TGCAGCGTTGAATCCGGGGCGGGAGGGCCGGCGCAGTACTTC
few	NA	TRBV5-6	TRBJ2-7	CASSFGASYGQYF	TGTGCCAGCAGCTTCGGGGCCTCCTACGGGCAGTACTTC
NA	NA	TRBV5-1	TRBJ2-6	CASSWDTGPSLGANVLTF	TGCGCCAGCAGCTGGGACACGGGCCCAAGTCTCGGGGCCAACGTCCTGACTTTC
NA	TRBD2	TRBV10-2	TRBJ2-1	CASTGTSGNYEQFF	TGCGCCAGCACGGGGACTAGCGGGAACTATGAGCAGTTCTTC
NA	NA	TRBV5-1	TRBJ1-4	CASRPPGAGERLFF	TGCGCCAGCCGTCCTCCGGGGGCGGGCGAAAGACTGTTTTTT
NA	NA	TRBV11-3	TRBJ1-3	CASSSSGLYSGNTIYF	TGTGCCAGCAGCTCAAGCGGGCTATACTCTGGAAACACCATATATTTT
many	NA	TRBV7-8	TRBJ1-6	CASSLAASGGNSPLHF	TGTGCCAGCAGCTTAGCGGCCTCCGGAGGGAATTCACCCCTCCACTTT
NA	TRBD2	TRBV5-1	TRBJ2-2	CASRPLAGVGDGELFF	TGCGCCAGCAGGCCGCTAGCGGGAGTTGGGGACGGGGAGCTGTTTTTT
NA	NA	TRBV5-1	TRBJ2-5	CASSFVSGPQETQYF	TGCGCCAGCAGCTTTGTAAGCGGCCCCCAAGAGACCCAGTACTTC
few	NA	TRBV6-6	TRBJ2-7	CASGRQLSYEQYF	TGTGCCAGCGGCCGACAGCTCTCCTACGAGCAGTACTTC